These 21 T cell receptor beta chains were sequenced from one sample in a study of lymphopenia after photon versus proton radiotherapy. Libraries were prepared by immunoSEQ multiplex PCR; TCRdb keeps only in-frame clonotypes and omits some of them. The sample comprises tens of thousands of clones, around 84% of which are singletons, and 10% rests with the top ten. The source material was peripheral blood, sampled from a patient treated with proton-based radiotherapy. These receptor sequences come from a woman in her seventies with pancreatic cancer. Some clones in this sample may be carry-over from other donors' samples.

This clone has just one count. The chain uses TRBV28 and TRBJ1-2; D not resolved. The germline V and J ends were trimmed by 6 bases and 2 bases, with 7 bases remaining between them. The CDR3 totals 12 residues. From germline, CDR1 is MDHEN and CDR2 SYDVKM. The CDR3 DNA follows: TGTGCCAGCAGAACACCAAACTATGGCTACACCTTC. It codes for CASRTPNYGYTF.

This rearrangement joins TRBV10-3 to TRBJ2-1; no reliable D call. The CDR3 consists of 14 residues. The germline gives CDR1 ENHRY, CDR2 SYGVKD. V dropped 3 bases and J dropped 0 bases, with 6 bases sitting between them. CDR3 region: CAISEEVSYNEQFF. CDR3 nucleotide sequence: TGTGCCATCAGTGAAGAAGTCTCCTACAATGAGCAGTTCTTC.

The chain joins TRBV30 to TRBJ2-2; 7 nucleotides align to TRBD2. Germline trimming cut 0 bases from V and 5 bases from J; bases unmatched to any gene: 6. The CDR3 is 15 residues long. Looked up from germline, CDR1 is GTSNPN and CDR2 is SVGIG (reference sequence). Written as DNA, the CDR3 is TGTGCCTGGAGTGTTGGCGGGAGTGGTACCGGGGAGCTGTTTTTT. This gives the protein CAWSVGGSGTGELFF.

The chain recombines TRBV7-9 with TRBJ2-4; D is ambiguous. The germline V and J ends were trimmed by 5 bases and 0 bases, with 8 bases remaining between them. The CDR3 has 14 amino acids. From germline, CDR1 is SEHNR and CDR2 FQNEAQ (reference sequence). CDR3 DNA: TGTGCCAGCAGCCTTGAACAAGCCAAAAACATTCAGTACTTC. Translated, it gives CASSLEQAKNIQYF.

The CDR3 nucleotides are TGTGCCAGCACCCAGGGGAATTCGGCGAACACTGAAGCTTTCTTT. Translated, it gives CASTQGNSANTEAFF. The chain employs TRBV19 and TRBJ1-1, with D perhaps matching TRBD1 (6 bases). Trimming took off 9 bases at V and 1 base at J, with 18 bases between the two ends. This CDR3 spans 15 amino acids. From germline, CDR1 is LNHDA and CDR2 SQIVND (reference sequence).

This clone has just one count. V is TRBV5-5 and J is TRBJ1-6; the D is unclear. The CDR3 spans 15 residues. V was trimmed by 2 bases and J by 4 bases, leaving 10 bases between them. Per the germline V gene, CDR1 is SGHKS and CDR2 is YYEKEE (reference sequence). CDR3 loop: CASSFGHGYNSPLHF. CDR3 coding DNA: TGTGCCAGCAGCTTCGGTCATGGGTATAATTCACCCCTCCACTTT.

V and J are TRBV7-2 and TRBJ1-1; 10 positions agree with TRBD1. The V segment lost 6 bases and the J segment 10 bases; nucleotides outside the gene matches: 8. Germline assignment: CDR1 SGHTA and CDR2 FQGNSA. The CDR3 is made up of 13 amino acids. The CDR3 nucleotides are TGTGCCAGCAGTTCGACAGGGGGCGAGGGAGCTTTCTTT. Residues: CASSSTGGEGAFF.

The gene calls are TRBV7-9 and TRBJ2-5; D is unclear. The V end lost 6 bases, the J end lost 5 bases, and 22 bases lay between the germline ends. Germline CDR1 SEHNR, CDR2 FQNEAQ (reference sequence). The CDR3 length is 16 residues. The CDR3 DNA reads TGTGCCAGCAGAAAGACCCGGGCGAACGTGGAGGAGACCCAGTACTTC. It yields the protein CASRKTRANVEETQYF.

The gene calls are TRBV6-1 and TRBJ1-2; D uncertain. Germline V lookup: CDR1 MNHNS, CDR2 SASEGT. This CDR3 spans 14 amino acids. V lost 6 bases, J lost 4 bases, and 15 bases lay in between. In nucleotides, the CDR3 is TGTGCCAGCAGGATAACAGAGGCGGGCTATGGCTACACCTTC. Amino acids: CASRITEAGYGYTF.

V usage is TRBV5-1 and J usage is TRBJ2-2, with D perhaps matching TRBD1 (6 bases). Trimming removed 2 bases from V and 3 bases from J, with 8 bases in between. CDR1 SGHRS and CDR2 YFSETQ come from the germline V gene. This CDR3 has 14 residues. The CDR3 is CASSLGQYTGELFF. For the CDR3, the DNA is TGCGCCAGCAGCTTAGGACAGTACACCGGGGAGCTGTTTTTT.

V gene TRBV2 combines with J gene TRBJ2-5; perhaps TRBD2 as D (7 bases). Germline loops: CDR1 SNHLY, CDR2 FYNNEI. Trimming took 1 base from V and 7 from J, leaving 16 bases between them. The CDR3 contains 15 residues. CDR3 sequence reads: CASSEGGGPGRTQYF. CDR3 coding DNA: TGTGCCAGCAGTGAAGGGGGGGGGCCCGGACGGACCCAGTACTTC.

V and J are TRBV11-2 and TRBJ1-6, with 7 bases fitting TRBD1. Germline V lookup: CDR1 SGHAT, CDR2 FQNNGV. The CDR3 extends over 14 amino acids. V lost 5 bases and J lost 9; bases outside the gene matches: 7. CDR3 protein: CASSLTGVGSPLHF. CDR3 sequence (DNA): TGTGCCAGCAGCCTAACAGGGGTGGGTTCACCCCTCCACTTT.

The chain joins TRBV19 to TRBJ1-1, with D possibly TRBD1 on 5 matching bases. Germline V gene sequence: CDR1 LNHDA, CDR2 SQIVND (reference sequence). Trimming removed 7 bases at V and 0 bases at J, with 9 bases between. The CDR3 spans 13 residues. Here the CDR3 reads CASKSGLNTEAFF. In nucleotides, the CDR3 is TGTGCCAGTAAATCAGGGTTGAACACTGAAGCTTTCTTT. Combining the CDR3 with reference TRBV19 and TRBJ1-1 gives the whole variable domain DGGITQSPKYLFRKEGQNVTLSCEQNLNHDAMYWYRQDPGQGLRLIYYSQIVNDFQKGDIAEGYSVSREKKESFPLTVTSAQKNPTAFYLCASKSGLNTEAFFGQGTRLTVV.

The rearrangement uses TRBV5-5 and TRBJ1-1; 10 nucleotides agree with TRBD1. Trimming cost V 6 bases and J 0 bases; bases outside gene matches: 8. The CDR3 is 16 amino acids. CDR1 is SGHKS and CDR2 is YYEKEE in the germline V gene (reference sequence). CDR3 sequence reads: CASILPGQGLNTEAFF. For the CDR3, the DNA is TGTGCCAGCATCCTACCGGGACAGGGGTTGAACACTGAAGCTTTCTTT.

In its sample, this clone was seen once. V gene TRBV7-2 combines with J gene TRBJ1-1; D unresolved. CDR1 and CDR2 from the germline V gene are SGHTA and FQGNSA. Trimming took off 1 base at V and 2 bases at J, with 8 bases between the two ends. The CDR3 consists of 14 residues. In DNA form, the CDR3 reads TGTGCCAGCAGCTTAGATCAGGTTAACACTGAAGCTTTCTTT. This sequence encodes CASSLDQVNTEAFF.

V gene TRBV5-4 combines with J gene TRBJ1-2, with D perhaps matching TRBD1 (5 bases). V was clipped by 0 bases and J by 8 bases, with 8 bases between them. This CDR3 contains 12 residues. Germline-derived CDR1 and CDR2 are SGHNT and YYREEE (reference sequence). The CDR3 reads CASSLGGDGYTF. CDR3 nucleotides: TGTGCCAGCAGCTTGGGAGGGGACGGCTACACCTTC.

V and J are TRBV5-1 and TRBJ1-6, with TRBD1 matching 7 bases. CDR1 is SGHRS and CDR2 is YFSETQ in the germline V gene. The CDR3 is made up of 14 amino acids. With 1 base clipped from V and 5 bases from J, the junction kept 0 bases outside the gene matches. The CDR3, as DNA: TGCGCCAGCAGCTTGCAGGGGGATAATTCACCCCTCCACTTT. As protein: CASSLQGDNSPLHF.

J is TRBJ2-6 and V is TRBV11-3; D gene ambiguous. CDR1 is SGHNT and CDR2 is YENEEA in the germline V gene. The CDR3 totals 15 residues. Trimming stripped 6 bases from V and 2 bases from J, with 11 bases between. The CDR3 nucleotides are TGTGCCAGCAGGGCCTCCGGTCCTGGGGCCAACGTCCTGACTTTC. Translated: CASRASGPGANVLTF.

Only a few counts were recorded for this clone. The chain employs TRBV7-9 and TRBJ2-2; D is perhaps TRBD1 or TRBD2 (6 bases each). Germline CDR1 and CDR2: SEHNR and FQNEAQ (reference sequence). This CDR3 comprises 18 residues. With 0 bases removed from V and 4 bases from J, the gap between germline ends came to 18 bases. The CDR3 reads CASSLASGALLITGELFF. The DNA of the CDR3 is TGTGCCAGCAGCTTAGCGTCGGGGGCGCTGCTTATCACCGGGGAGCTGTTTTTT.

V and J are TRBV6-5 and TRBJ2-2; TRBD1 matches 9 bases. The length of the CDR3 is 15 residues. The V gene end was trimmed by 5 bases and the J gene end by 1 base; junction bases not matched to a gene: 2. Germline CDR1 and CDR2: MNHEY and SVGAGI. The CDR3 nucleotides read TGTGCCAGCAGTAGACAGGGGGTGAACACCGGGGAGCTGTTTTTT. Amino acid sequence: CASSRQGVNTGELFF.

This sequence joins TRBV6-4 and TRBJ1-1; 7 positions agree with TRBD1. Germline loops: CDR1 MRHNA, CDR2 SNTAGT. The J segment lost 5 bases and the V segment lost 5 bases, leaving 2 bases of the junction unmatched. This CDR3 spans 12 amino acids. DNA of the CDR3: TGTGCCAGCAGTACAGGGGATACTGAAGCTTTCTTT. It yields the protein CASSTGDTEAFF.